Listed below are T cell receptor beta chains from one sample, sequenced in a study of blood T cell repertoires in COVID-19. The table came from immunoSEQ multiplex PCR; TCRdb's copy has only in-frame clones and leaves some out. The sample yields about 230,000 clones, 88% seen once. The sample was PBMCs or T cells enriched from blood (not recorded which). The receptors originated from a woman in her 40s with acute COVID-19. Both conserved end residues are part of each CDR3. The order of the fields is J gene, clone size, V gene, D gene, CDR3 DNA, CDR3 protein. A D gene is named only where the DNA matches it firmly. Clone size is not always given. Where it is, it says once, few, many or a class for expanded clones.

j_gene: TRBJ1-6; abundance: -; v_gene: TRBV12-5; d_gene: -; CDR3nt: TGTGCTAGTGGTTTGGTAGGGGGTTTGTCACCCCTCCACTTT; CDR3aa: CASGLVGGLSPLHF
j_gene: TRBJ2-1; abundance: -; v_gene: TRBV5-1; d_gene: TRBD2; CDR3nt: TGCGCCAGCAGCTTGTTACCTAGCGGCTACAATGAGCAGTTCTTC; CDR3aa: CASSLLPSGYNEQFF
j_gene: TRBJ1-4; abundance: -; v_gene: TRBV28; d_gene: -; CDR3nt: TGTGCCAGCAGTTCTGCAAATTCGGGTGAAAGACTGTTTTTT; CDR3aa: CASSSANSGERLFF
j_gene: TRBJ1-2; abundance: once; v_gene: TRBV30; d_gene: -; CDR3nt: TGTGCCTGGAGTGTTGTGGGCGCTGGCTACACCTTC; CDR3aa: CAWSVVGAGYTF
j_gene: TRBJ2-3; abundance: once; v_gene: TRBV10-1; d_gene: TRBD2; CDR3nt: TGCGCCAGCGCCCTCGGAGGGAGCGGGAGAGGAGATACGCAGTATTTT; CDR3aa: CASALGGSGRGDTQYF
j_gene: TRBJ2-1; abundance: -; v_gene: TRBV24-1; d_gene: -; CDR3nt: TGTGCCACCAGGACCCAGGGCGGCAATGAGCAGTTCTTC; CDR3aa: CATRTQGGNEQFF
j_gene: TRBJ1-3; abundance: -; v_gene: TRBV4-2; d_gene: -; CDR3nt: TGTGCCAGCAGCCACGGGACGGGGGGGCTTAGCTCTGGAAACACCATATATTTT; CDR3aa: CASSHGTGGLSSGNTIYF
j_gene: TRBJ2-2; abundance: -; v_gene: TRBV4-2; d_gene: TRBD2; CDR3nt: TGTGCCAGCAGCCAACGGGGGGGGCTGAACACCGGGGAGCTGTTTTTT; CDR3aa: CASSQRGGLNTGELFF
j_gene: TRBJ2-3; abundance: -; v_gene: TRBV30; d_gene: -; CDR3nt: TGTGCCTGGACGGAGGGGAGCACAGATACGCAGTATTTT; CDR3aa: CAWTEGSTDTQYF
j_gene: TRBJ1-5; abundance: -; v_gene: TRBV19; d_gene: TRBD1; CDR3nt: TGTGCCAGTATTTCCCGGGTTTCGGACAGGGGTAATCAGCCCCAGCATTTT; CDR3aa: CASISRVSDRGNQPQHF
j_gene: TRBJ1-1; abundance: -; v_gene: TRBV13; d_gene: -; CDR3nt: TGTGCCAGCAGCCCACGACAGCCGGGCACTGAAGCTTTCTTT; CDR3aa: CASSPRQPGTEAFF
j_gene: TRBJ2-7; abundance: -; v_gene: TRBV5-5; d_gene: TRBD2; CDR3nt: TGTGCCAGCAGCTTGCCCGGGGGGGCCTACGAGCAGTACTTC; CDR3aa: CASSLPGGAYEQYF
j_gene: TRBJ1-6; abundance: -; v_gene: TRBV18; d_gene: TRBD1; CDR3nt: TGTGCCAGCTCACTTACAGGGGGCGTAACCTCGAGCTCCTATAATTCACCCCTCCACTTT; CDR3aa: CASSLTGGVTSSSYNSPLHF
j_gene: TRBJ1-2; abundance: few; v_gene: TRBV5-5; d_gene: TRBD1; CDR3nt: TGTGCCAGCAGCTATAGGGACAGACTGGACTATGGCTACACCTTC; CDR3aa: CASSYRDRLDYGYTF
j_gene: TRBJ2-3; abundance: -; v_gene: TRBV6-5; d_gene: -; CDR3nt: TGTGCCAGCAGCCTGGGACAAAGCACAGATACGCAGTATTTT; CDR3aa: CASSLGQSTDTQYF
j_gene: TRBJ2-1; abundance: -; v_gene: TRBV7-2; d_gene: -; CDR3nt: TGTGCCAGCAGCCCCTCTCGCGCGGCCAATGAGCAGTTCTTC; CDR3aa: CASSPSRAANEQFF
j_gene: TRBJ2-3; abundance: -; v_gene: TRBV11-2; d_gene: TRBD2; CDR3nt: TGTGCCAGCAGCTTAGATCTCGCGGGGGGAACAGATACGCAGTATTTT; CDR3aa: CASSLDLAGGTDTQYF
j_gene: TRBJ1-5; abundance: -; v_gene: TRBV6-5; d_gene: -; CDR3nt: TGTGCCAGCAGTCCGAGGGTTGATGGCAATCAGCCCCAGCATTTT; CDR3aa: CASSPRVDGNQPQHF
j_gene: TRBJ2-2; abundance: -; v_gene: TRBV6-1; d_gene: TRBD2; CDR3nt: TGTGCCAGCAGTGGAAGGAGCGGGGGGGCGACCGGAGAGCTGTTTTTT; CDR3aa: CASSGRSGGATGELFF
j_gene: TRBJ1-2; abundance: -; v_gene: TRBV5-4; d_gene: TRBD1; CDR3nt: TGTGCCAGCAGCAGACAGGGGCGGTTTGCTAACTATGGCTACACCTTC; CDR3aa: CASSRQGRFANYGYTF
j_gene: TRBJ2-1; abundance: -; v_gene: TRBV5-5; d_gene: TRBD2; CDR3nt: TGTGCCAGCAGCTTAGGTGAGCGGGAGGGTAGGAATGAGCAGTTCTTC; CDR3aa: CASSLGEREGRNEQFF
j_gene: TRBJ1-1; abundance: -; v_gene: TRBV29-1; d_gene: -; CDR3nt: TGCAGCGTTGAAGGAGCGGGTGTGGGCACTGAAGCTTTCTTT; CDR3aa: CSVEGAGVGTEAFF
j_gene: TRBJ1-4; abundance: -; v_gene: TRBV5-1; d_gene: TRBD1; CDR3nt: TGCGCCAGCGGGACAGGGGGCGGTGAAAAACTGTTTTTT; CDR3aa: CASGTGGGEKLFF
j_gene: TRBJ1-2; abundance: -; v_gene: TRBV28; d_gene: -; CDR3nt: TGTGCCAGCAGCCCTCCGGACAGAGCTTATGGCTACACCTTC; CDR3aa: CASSPPDRAYGYTF
j_gene: TRBJ2-1; abundance: -; v_gene: TRBV7-9; d_gene: TRBD1; CDR3nt: TGTGCCAGCAGCCCTACGGGACAGGGGGTCCATGAGCAGTTCTTC; CDR3aa: CASSPTGQGVHEQFF
j_gene: TRBJ2-5; abundance: -; v_gene: TRBV5-1; d_gene: -; CDR3nt: TGCGCCAGCAGCTCTACGACCAGGGCCGAAGAGACCCAGTACTTC; CDR3aa: CASSSTTRAEETQYF
j_gene: TRBJ2-2; abundance: few; v_gene: TRBV30; d_gene: -; CDR3nt: TGTGCCTGGAGTGTACAGGATAAGACCACCGGGGAGCTGTTTTTT; CDR3aa: CAWSVQDKTTGELFF
j_gene: TRBJ2-3; abundance: -; v_gene: TRBV18; d_gene: TRBD2; CDR3nt: TGTGCCAGCTCACCGAGGATAGGGAGCGGGGGCACAGATACGCAGTATTTT; CDR3aa: CASSPRIGSGGTDTQYF
j_gene: TRBJ1-2; abundance: -; v_gene: TRBV28; d_gene: -; CDR3nt: TGTGCCGCGCAGTCGACAGACTTCAGCATTTCTAACTATGGCTACACCTTC; CDR3aa: CAAQSTDFSISNYGYTF
j_gene: TRBJ2-1; abundance: once; v_gene: TRBV5-1; d_gene: TRBD2; CDR3nt: TGCGCCAGCAGCTTGTCTAGCGGGAGGGTCTACAATGAGCAGTTCTTC; CDR3aa: CASSLSSGRVYNEQFF
j_gene: TRBJ1-1; abundance: -; v_gene: TRBV19; d_gene: -; CDR3nt: TGTGCCAGTAGTGCTTCGGGTAGGAACACTGAAGCTTTCTTT; CDR3aa: CASSASGRNTEAFF
j_gene: TRBJ2-2; abundance: -; v_gene: TRBV5-8; d_gene: TRBD2; CDR3nt: TGTGCCAGCAGCTTGGCCGGACTAGCCCTGAACACCGGGGAGCTGTTTTTT; CDR3aa: CASSLAGLALNTGELFF
j_gene: TRBJ2-5; abundance: -; v_gene: TRBV7-8; d_gene: TRBD1; CDR3nt: TGTGCCAGCAGTCCTACAGGGGGCTGGTTTGAGACCCAGTACTTC; CDR3aa: CASSPTGGWFETQYF
j_gene: TRBJ1-1; abundance: -; v_gene: TRBV7-9; d_gene: TRBD1; CDR3nt: TGTGCCAGCAGCTTAGGAAGGGGACAGATGAACACTGAAGCTTTCTTT; CDR3aa: CASSLGRGQMNTEAFF
j_gene: TRBJ1-2; abundance: -; v_gene: TRBV7-2; d_gene: TRBD1; CDR3nt: TGTGCCAGCAGGCGGGGACAGCTTTATGGCTACACCTTC; CDR3aa: CASRRGQLYGYTF
j_gene: TRBJ2-1; abundance: -; v_gene: TRBV6-5; d_gene: TRBD1; CDR3nt: TGTGCCAGCAGTTACCAGGGGGACAGGGGCAATGAGCAGTTCTTC; CDR3aa: CASSYQGDRGNEQFF
j_gene: TRBJ1-1; abundance: -; v_gene: TRBV19; d_gene: TRBD1; CDR3nt: TGTGCCAGTACCCGACAGGGGCTCACGGCTTTCTTT; CDR3aa: CASTRQGLTAFF
j_gene: TRBJ2-3; abundance: -; v_gene: TRBV11-3; d_gene: -; CDR3nt: TGTGCCAGCAGCTTAAAAGGCAGGGCTACGCAGTATTTT; CDR3aa: CASSLKGRATQYF
j_gene: TRBJ1-6; abundance: -; v_gene: TRBV4-2; d_gene: -; CDR3nt: TGTGCCAGCAGCCAAGCCGGCTCGGGGTCACCCCTCCACTTT; CDR3aa: CASSQAGSGSPLHF
j_gene: TRBJ1-1; abundance: few; v_gene: TRBV4-1; d_gene: TRBD1; CDR3nt: TGCGCCAGCAGCCAAGCCCCTCGACAGGGGGTGCGGACTGAAGCTTTCTTT; CDR3aa: CASSQAPRQGVRTEAFF
j_gene: TRBJ2-1; abundance: -; v_gene: TRBV9; d_gene: -; CDR3nt: TGTGCCAGCAGCGCCACAGGGTCCTACAATGAGCAGTTCTTC; CDR3aa: CASSATGSYNEQFF
j_gene: TRBJ1-1; abundance: -; v_gene: TRBV5-6; d_gene: -; CDR3nt: TGTGCCAGCAGCTTCTTACAGGGTTACACTGAAGCTTTCTTT; CDR3aa: CASSFLQGYTEAFF
j_gene: TRBJ1-1; abundance: once; v_gene: TRBV30; d_gene: TRBD1; CDR3nt: TGTGCCTGGAATTCAAGAACGGGGACAGTGAACACTGAAGCTTTCTTT; CDR3aa: CAWNSRTGTVNTEAFF
j_gene: TRBJ2-5; abundance: -; v_gene: TRBV15; d_gene: -; CDR3nt: TGTGCCACCAGCAGAGATACAGTCGCGACCCAGTACTTC; CDR3aa: CATSRDTVATQYF
j_gene: TRBJ2-5; abundance: -; v_gene: TRBV24-1; d_gene: TRBD1; CDR3nt: TGTGCCACCAGTGAAAGACAGGGGACAAAGACCCAGTACTTC; CDR3aa: CATSERQGTKTQYF
j_gene: TRBJ2-5; abundance: once; v_gene: TRBV5-6; d_gene: -; CDR3nt: TGTGCCAGCAGCCGGGGGATGGAGACCCAGTACTTC; CDR3aa: CASSRGMETQYF
j_gene: TRBJ2-5; abundance: -; v_gene: TRBV9; d_gene: TRBD2; CDR3nt: TGTGCCACCCTGCACCGGCTAGCGGGGGTACGGGAGACCCAGTACTTC; CDR3aa: CATLHRLAGVRETQYF
j_gene: TRBJ1-5; abundance: -; v_gene: TRBV5-4; d_gene: -; CDR3nt: TGTGCCAGCAGCTCTGGGGGGACGGGCAATCAGCCCCAGCATTTT; CDR3aa: CASSSGGTGNQPQHF
j_gene: TRBJ2-3; abundance: -; v_gene: TRBV30; d_gene: TRBD2; CDR3nt: TGTGCCTGGAGCCCGACTAGCGGGGCTAGCACAGATACGCAGTATTTT; CDR3aa: CAWSPTSGASTDTQYF
j_gene: TRBJ2-2; abundance: -; v_gene: TRBV10-2; d_gene: TRBD2; CDR3nt: TGCGCCAGCAGTGAAAGCGGGGGGTACGCCGGGGAGCTGTTTTTT; CDR3aa: CASSESGGYAGELFF
j_gene: TRBJ1-1; abundance: -; v_gene: TRBV29-1; d_gene: TRBD1; CDR3nt: TGCAGCGTTGGGACAGGGTTTATGAACACTGAAGCTTTCTTT; CDR3aa: CSVGTGFMNTEAFF
j_gene: TRBJ2-5; abundance: -; v_gene: TRBV5-1; d_gene: TRBD1; CDR3nt: TGCGCCAGCAGCTTGTCTGGGACAGGGGTCGGAGAGACCCAGTACTTC; CDR3aa: CASSLSGTGVGETQYF
j_gene: TRBJ1-1; abundance: -; v_gene: TRBV12-3/TRBV12-4; d_gene: -; CDR3nt: TGTGCCAGCAGTTTACGACAGGCAGGTGAAGCTTTCTTT; CDR3aa: CASSLRQAGEAFF